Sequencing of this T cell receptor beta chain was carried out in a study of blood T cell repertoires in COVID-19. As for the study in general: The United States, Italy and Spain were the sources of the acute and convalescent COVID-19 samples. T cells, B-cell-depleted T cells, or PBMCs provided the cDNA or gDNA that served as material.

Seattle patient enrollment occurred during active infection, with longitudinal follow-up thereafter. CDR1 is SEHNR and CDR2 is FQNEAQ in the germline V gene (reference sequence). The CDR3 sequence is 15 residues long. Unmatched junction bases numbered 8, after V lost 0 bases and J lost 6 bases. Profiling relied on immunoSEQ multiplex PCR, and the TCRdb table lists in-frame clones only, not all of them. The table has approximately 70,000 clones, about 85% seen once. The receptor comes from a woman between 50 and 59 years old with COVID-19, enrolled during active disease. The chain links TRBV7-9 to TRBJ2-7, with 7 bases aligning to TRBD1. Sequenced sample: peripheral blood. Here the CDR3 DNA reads TGTGCCAGCAGCTTAGCGAGGGGGCGAATCGGCGAGCAGTACTTC. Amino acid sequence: CASSLARGRIGEQYF.